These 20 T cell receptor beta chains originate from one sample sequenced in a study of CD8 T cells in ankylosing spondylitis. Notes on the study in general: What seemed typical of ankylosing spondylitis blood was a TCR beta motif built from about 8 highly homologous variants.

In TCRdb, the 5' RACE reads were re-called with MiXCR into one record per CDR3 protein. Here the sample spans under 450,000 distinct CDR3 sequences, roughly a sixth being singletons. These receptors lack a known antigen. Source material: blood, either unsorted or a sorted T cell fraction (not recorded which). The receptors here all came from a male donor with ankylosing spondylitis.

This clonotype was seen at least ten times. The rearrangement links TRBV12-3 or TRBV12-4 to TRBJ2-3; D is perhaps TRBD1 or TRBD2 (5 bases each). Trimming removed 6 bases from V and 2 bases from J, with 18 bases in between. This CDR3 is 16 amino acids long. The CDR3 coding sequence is TGTGCCAGCAGCCACTCGGGCCGGGACCCCACAGATACGCAGTATTTT. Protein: CASSHSGRDPTDTQYF.

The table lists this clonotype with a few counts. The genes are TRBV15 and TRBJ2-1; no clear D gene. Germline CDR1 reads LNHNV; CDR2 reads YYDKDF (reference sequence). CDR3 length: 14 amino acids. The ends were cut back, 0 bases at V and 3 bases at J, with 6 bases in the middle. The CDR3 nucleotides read TGTGCCACCAGCAGAGAGATGGGCTACAATGAGCAGTTCTTC. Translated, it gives CATSREMGYNEQFF.

CDR3 nucleotides: TGTGCCAGCAGTTACGGTTTCAATCAGCCCCAGCATTTT. Its translation is CASSYGFNQPQHF. The rearrangement links TRBV27 to TRBJ1-5, with D unresolved. The germline CDR1 and CDR2 sequences are MNHEY and SMNVEV (reference sequence). Trimming took off 4 bases at V and 3 bases at J, with 7 bases between the two ends. The CDR3 consists of 13 residues.

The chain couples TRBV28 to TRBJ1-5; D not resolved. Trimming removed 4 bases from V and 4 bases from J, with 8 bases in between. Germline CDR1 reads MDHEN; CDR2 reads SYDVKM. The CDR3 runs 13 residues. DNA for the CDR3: TGTGCCAGCAGTTCACCGGAGAATCAGCCCCAGCATTTT. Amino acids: CASSSPENQPQHF.

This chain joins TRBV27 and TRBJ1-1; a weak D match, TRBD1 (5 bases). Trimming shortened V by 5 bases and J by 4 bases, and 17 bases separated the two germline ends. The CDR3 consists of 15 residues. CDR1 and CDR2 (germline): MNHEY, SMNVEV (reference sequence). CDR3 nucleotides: TGTGCCAGCAGTAAGCCGGGACCGGGAGGCACTGAAGCTTTCTTT. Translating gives CASSKPGPGGTEAFF.

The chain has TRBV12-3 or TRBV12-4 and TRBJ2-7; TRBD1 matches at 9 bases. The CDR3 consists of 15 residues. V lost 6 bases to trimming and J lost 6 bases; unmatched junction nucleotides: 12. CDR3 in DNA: TGTGCCAGCAGCGCCGGACAGGGGAAGGGGTCCGAGCAGTACTTC. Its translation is CASSAGQGKGSEQYF.

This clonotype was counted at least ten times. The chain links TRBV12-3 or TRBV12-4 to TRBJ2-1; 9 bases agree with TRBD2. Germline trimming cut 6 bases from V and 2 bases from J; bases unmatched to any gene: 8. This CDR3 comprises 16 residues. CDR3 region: CASSHSGRGTYNEQFF. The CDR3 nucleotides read TGTGCCAGCAGCCATAGCGGGAGAGGTACCTACAATGAGCAGTTCTTC.

Here the CDR3 reads CSVRGQADTQYF. DNA of the CDR3: TGCAGCGTTCGGGGACAGGCGGATACGCAGTATTTT. V usage is TRBV29-1 and J usage is TRBJ2-3; 8 positions agree with TRBD1. Trimming removed 5 bases from V and 6 bases from J; junction bases left unmatched: 4. This CDR3 has 12 amino acids. The germline V gene encodes CDR1 SQVTM and CDR2 ANQGSEA.

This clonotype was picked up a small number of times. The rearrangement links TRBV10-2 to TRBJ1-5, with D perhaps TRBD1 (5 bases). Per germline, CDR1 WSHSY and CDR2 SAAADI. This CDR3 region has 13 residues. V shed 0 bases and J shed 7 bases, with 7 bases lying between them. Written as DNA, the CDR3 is TGCGCCAGCAGTGAGTCAGGGGAGCAGCCCCAGCATTTT. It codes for CASSESGEQPQHF.

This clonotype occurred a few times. In DNA, the CDR3 is TGCAGCGTTGAACCCACTAGCGGGGGGCCTAATGAGCAGTTCTTC. Translation gives CSVEPTSGGPNEQFF. The chain links TRBV29-1 to TRBJ2-1; 12 bases align to TRBD2. Germline V gene sequence: CDR1 SQVTM, CDR2 ANQGSEA. This CDR3 region has 15 residues. Trimming cost V 2 bases and J 7 bases; bases outside gene matches: 6.

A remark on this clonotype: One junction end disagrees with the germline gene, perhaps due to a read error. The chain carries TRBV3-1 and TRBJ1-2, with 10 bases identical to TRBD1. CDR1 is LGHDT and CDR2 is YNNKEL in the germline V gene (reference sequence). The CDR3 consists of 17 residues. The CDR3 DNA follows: TGTGCCTGCAGCCTAAGAAATCCGGGACAGGGGCCCCTAGGCTACACCTTC. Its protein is CACSLRNPGQGPLGYTF.

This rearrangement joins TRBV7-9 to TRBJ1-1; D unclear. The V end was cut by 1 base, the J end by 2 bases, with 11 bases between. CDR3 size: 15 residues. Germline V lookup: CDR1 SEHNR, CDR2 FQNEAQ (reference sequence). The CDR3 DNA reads TGTGCCAGCAGCTTAGTGGCGGGGATCAACACTGAAGCTTTCTTT. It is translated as CASSLVAGINTEAFF. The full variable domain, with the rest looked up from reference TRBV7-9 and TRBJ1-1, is DTGVSQNPRHKITKRGQNVTFRCDPISEHNRLYWYRQTLGQGPEFLTYFQNEAQLEKSRLLSDRFSAERPKGSFSTLEIQRTEQGDSAMYLCASSLVAGINTEAFFGQGTRLTVV.

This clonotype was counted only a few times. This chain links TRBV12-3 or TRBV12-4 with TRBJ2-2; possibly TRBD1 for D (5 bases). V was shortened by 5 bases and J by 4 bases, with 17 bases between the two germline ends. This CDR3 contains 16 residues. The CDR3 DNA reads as TGTGCCAGCAGTCACAGGACACAGACATTCACCGGGGAGCTGTTTTTT. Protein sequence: CASSHRTQTFTGELFF.

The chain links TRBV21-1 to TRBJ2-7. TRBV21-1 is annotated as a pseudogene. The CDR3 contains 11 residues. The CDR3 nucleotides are TGTGCCAGCAGCAAAATAGGCGAGCAGTACTTC. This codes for CASSKIGEQYF.

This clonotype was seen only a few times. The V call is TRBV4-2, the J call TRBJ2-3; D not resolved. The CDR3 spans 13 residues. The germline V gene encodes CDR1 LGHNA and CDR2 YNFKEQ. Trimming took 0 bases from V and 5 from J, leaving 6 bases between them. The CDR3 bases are TGTGCCAGCAGCCAAGATCACCTAGATACGCAGTATTTT. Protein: CASSQDHLDTQYF.

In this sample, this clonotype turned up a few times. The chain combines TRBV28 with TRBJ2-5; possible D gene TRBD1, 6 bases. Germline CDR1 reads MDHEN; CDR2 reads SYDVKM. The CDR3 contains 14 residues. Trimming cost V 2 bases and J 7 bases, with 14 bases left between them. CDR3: CASSLGRGPRTQYF. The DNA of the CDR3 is TGTGCCAGCAGTTTAGGCAGGGGCCCGAGGACCCAGTACTTC.

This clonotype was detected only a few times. The CDR3 spells CASSLGRSNYGYTF. The CDR3, as DNA: TGTGCCAGCAGCTTAGGAAGGTCGAACTATGGCTACACCTTC. This chain uses TRBV7-2 with TRBJ1-2, with D hard to call. Germline V gene data show CDR1 as SGHTA and CDR2 as FQGNSA. This CDR3 region has 14 residues. The V gene lost 1 base and the J gene lost 2 bases, with 8 bases spanning the gap.

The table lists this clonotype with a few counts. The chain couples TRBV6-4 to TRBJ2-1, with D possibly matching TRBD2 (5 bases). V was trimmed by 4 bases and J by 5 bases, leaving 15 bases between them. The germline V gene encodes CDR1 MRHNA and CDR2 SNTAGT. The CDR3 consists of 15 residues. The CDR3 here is CASSGLASWNNEQFF. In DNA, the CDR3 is TGTGCCAGCAGTGGTCTAGCCTCCTGGAACAATGAGCAGTTCTTC.

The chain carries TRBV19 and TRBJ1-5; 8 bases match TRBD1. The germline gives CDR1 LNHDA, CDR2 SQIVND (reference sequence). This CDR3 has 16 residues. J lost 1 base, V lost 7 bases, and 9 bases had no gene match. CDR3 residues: CASTTRGQVSNQPQHF. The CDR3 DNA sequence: TGTGCCAGTACCACAAGGGGACAGGTGAGCAATCAGCCCCAGCATTTT.

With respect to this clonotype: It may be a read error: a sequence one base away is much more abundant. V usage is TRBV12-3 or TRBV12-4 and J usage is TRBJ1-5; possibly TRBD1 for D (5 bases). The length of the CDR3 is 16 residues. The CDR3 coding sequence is TGTGCCGGCAGTTTCGGGGGGGTTTTGGGCAATCAGCCCCAGCATTTT. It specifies CAGSFGGVLGNQPQHF.